These 12 T cell receptor beta chains originate from one sample sequenced in a study of cytomegalovirus exposure and HLA in healthy donors. A multiplex PCR was run with 60 Vbeta primers and 13 Jbeta primers. Sequenced by immunoSEQ multiplex PCR; TCRdb stores in-frame clones only, minus some. The repertoire holds 95,000 to 100,000 clones, with approximately 76% as singletons. Sequenced material: PBMCs. The receptors were gathered from a man in his forties or fifties in good health and CMV-seronegative.

The chain is built from TRBV19 and TRBJ2-2; tentatively, D is TRBD1 (8 bases). The V and J ends lost 0 bases and 5 bases respectively, with 16 bases between them. The CDR3 spans 17 residues. Germline-derived CDR1 and CDR2 are LNHDA and SQIVND (reference sequence). CDR3 sequence (DNA): TGTGCCAGTAGTATAGATCTCCACAGGGGGGGGACCGGGGAGCTGTTTTTT. Amino acid sequence: CASSIDLHRGGTGELFF.

The gene calls are TRBV5-5 and TRBJ1-3; D is perhaps TRBD1 (5 bases). The CDR3 extends over 17 amino acids. In germline, CDR1 is SGHKS, CDR2 YYEKEE (reference sequence). V lost 3 bases to trimming and J lost 4 bases, with 20 bases between them. The CDR3 sequence is CASSSSPGLETGNTIYF. CDR3 nucleotides: TGTGCCAGCAGCTCAAGTCCGGGACTGGAGACGGGAAACACCATATATTTT.

This clone came up a few times. V gene TRBV7-2 combines with J gene TRBJ1-6, with D maybe TRBD1 (6 bases). The V gene's germline CDR1 is SGHTA and CDR2 FQGNSA. The V and J ends lost 1 base and 6 bases respectively, with 19 bases between them. The CDR3 totals 18 residues. The DNA of the CDR3 is TGTGCCAGCAGCTTAGTATCGTCGGGGGGCGCTGGTAATTCACCCCTCCACTTT. This sequence encodes CASSLVSSGGAGNSPLHF.

DNA of the CDR3: TGTGCCAGCAGCTTCCCAGGGGAAGGGGACGAGCAGTACTTC. This translates into CASSFPGEGDEQYF. This chain joins TRBV5-4 and TRBJ2-7; possibly TRBD1 for D (6 bases). The germline CDR1 and CDR2 sequences are SGHNT and YYREEE (reference sequence). V was trimmed by 2 bases and J by 5 bases, leaving 14 bases between them. CDR3 length: 14 amino acids. Drawing the rest from reference TRBV5-4 and TRBJ2-7, the complete variable domain is ETGVTQSPTHLIKTRGQQVTLRCSSQSGHNTVSWYQQALGQGPQFIFQYYREEENGRGNFPPRFSGLQFPNYSSELNVNALELDDSALYLCASSFPGEGDEQYFGPGTRLTVT.

This clone was found a few times. The chain links TRBV28 to TRBJ1-5; no clear D gene. Germline V gene sequence: CDR1 MDHEN, CDR2 SYDVKM. The germline V and J ends were trimmed by 3 bases and 5 bases, with 17 bases remaining between them. The CDR3 has 16 amino acids. The CDR3 here is CASSLEGIGWDQPQHF. The CDR3 coding sequence is TGTGCCAGCAGTTTGGAGGGCATAGGCTGGGATCAGCCCCAGCATTTT.

This chain connects TRBV7-8 to TRBJ1-4; tentatively, D is TRBD1 (6 bases). V lost 5 bases to trimming and J lost 12 bases, with 19 bases between them. Germline CDR1 SGHVS, CDR2 FQNEAQ. CDR3 length: 14 residues. The CDR3 nucleotides read TGTGCCAGCAGCGAACAGGGACCCGCTGGGGAACTGTTTTTT. It translates to CASSEQGPAGELFF.

This chain connects TRBV19 to TRBJ1-6, with TRBD1 matching 8 bases. The V gene's germline CDR1 is LNHDA and CDR2 SQIVND (reference sequence). The J segment lost 8 bases and the V segment lost 7 bases, leaving 13 bases of the junction unmatched. This CDR3 spans 16 amino acids. The DNA of the CDR3 is TGTGCCAGTAAATCCGACCCGGGACAGGATTATTCACCCCTCCACTTT. Amino acids: CASKSDPGQDYSPLHF.

CDR3 DNA: TGTGCCAGCAGTTTTTTTCATCGTGGGCTAGCGGAAAGCACAGATACGCAGTATTTT. It encodes CASSFFHRGLAESTDTQYF. The genes are TRBV28 and TRBJ2-3; the match to TRBD2 covers 7 bases. V lost 3 bases and J lost 0; bases outside the gene matches: 15. The CDR3 runs 19 residues. Per the germline V gene, CDR1 is MDHEN and CDR2 is SYDVKM.

The rearrangement joins TRBV10-2 to TRBJ1-1; 7 bases fit TRBD1. This CDR3 has 14 amino acids. Germline-derived CDR1 and CDR2 are WSHSY and SAAADI. Trimming took 2 bases from V and 8 from J; bases not matched to a gene: 8. CDR3 nucleotides: TGCGCCAGCAGTGAGCCAACAGGGGATCCCGAAGCTTTCTTT. Protein product: CASSEPTGDPEAFF.

This clone appeared once. For the CDR3, the DNA is TGTGCCAGCAGTTTAATTGGGCAGGGAGGGGAAAAACTGTTTTTT. This translates into CASSLIGQGGEKLFF. This chain uses TRBV28 with TRBJ1-4; weak D call: TRBD1 (5 bases). There are 15 residues in the CDR3. Germline CDR1 MDHEN, CDR2 SYDVKM. V was trimmed by 2 bases and J by 8 bases, leaving 15 bases between them.

There are a few counts of this clone. The chain links TRBV9 to TRBJ2-7, with TRBD1 identical over 8 bases. The CDR3 has 14 amino acids. Trimming at V came to 0 bases and at J to 7 bases, leaving 6 bases not matched to a gene. Germline values: CDR1 SGDLS, CDR2 YYNGEE. The CDR3 DNA sequence: TGTGCCAGCAGCGTAGTCGGGACAGGCGGGGAGCAGTACTTC. This encodes CASSVVGTGGEQYF.

The V and J genes are TRBV6-5 and TRBJ2-2; 11 bases fit TRBD2. The junction had 8 bases not matched to a gene; V was cut back by 7 bases and J by 7 bases. Germline CDR1 reads MNHEY; CDR2 reads SVGAGI. The CDR3 sequence is 15 residues long. CDR3 coding DNA: TGTGCCAGCATGATGACTAGCGGGGTATTCGGGGAGCTGTTTTTT. It yields the protein CASMMTSGVFGELFF.